The 28 T cell receptor beta chains in this list originate from one sample, sequenced in a study of regulatory T cells in long-lasting Graves disease. Construction of the TCR beta libraries employed iRepertoire HTBI primers in conjunction with Arm-PCR of CDR3 regions. TCRdb re-derived calls from the multiplex PCR reads in MiXCR, one entry per CDR3 protein. This sample has 300,000 to 400,000 distinct CDR3 sequences, with around 15% found just once. The sample's time point: newly diagnosed GD, antithyroid drugs for less than 3 months. Making the TCR library involved RNA that had been extracted from PBMCs. The source material was peripheral blood mononuclear cells (PBMCs), sampled at new diagnosis, from a patient treated with antithyroid drugs. These receptors all come from a female donor with Graves disease.

With regard to this clonotype: Compared with germline, one end of the junction differs, possibly owing to a read error. The J gene is TRBJ1-3, the V gene TRBV15; D is perhaps TRBD1 (5 bases). The CDR3 covers 17 residues. Germline CDR1 LNHNV, CDR2 YYDKDF (reference sequence). CDR3 loop: CATELVLFGASGNTIHF. CDR3 nucleotide sequence: TGTGCCACCGAACTTGTTTTGTTTGGGGCATCTGGAAACACCATACATTTT.

This clonotype was recorded a few times. This chain links TRBV29-1 with TRBJ1-2; tentatively, D is TRBD1 (6 bases). Deletions cut 5 bases from V and 3 bases from J, with 10 bases between. This CDR3 region has 12 residues. Germline values: CDR1 SQVTM, CDR2 ANQGSEA. CDR3 DNA sequence: TGCAGCGTTCACGCAGGGGACTATGGCTACACCTTC. This codes for CSVHAGDYGYTF.

This rearrangement joins TRBV18 to TRBJ2-2; 7 nucleotides match TRBD1. Germline V gene lookup returns CDR1 KGHSH and CDR2 LQKENI. The CDR3 contains 15 residues. J lost 2 bases, V lost 6 bases, and 6 bases had no gene match. CDR3: CASSPDRENTGELFF. CDR3 in DNA: TGTGCCAGCTCGCCCGACAGGGAAAACACCGGGGAGCTGTTTTTT.

This clonotype has at least ten counts. The J gene is TRBJ2-5, the V gene TRBV6-4; TRBD2 matches at 12 bases. Germline V gene sequence: CDR1 MRHNA, CDR2 SNTAGT. This CDR3 has 15 residues. V gave up 5 bases and J gave up 4 bases; unmatched junction bases: 5. CDR3 amino acids: CASSKTSGSSETQYF. In DNA form, the CDR3 reads TGTGCCAGCAGTAAGACTAGCGGGAGCTCAGAGACCCAGTACTTC.

This clonotype was picked up many times. The V and J genes are TRBV11-1 and TRBJ2-1; 8 positions match TRBD1. J was trimmed by 4 bases and V by 0 bases; bases with no gene match: 5. Germline values: CDR1 SGHAT, CDR2 FQDESV (reference sequence). The CDR3 is made up of 16 amino acids. CDR3 in DNA: TGTGCCAGCAGCTTAGCCGGGACAGGTTTATACAATGAGCAGTTCTTC. As protein: CASSLAGTGLYNEQFF. Full variable domain (outside the CDR3, taken from reference TRBV11-1 and TRBJ2-1): EAEVAQSPRYKITEKSQAVAFWCDPISGHATLYWYRQILGQGPELLVQFQDESVVDDSQLPKDRFSAERLKGVDSTLKIQPAELGDSAMYLCASSLAGTGLYNEQFFGPGTRLTVL.

This clonotype has at least ten counts. The V call is TRBV29-1, the J call TRBJ1-6; TRBD1 might be the D (5 bases). CDR3 size: 14 residues. CDR1 is SQVTM, CDR2 ANQGSEA, per germline. The V end lost 6 bases, the J end lost 7 bases, and 16 bases lay between the germline ends. The CDR3 loop is CSVRDVNPNSPLHF. The DNA for the CDR3 is TGCAGCGTCCGGGACGTCAATCCCAATTCACCCCTCCACTTT.

This clonotype has ten or more counts. The V gene is TRBV7-2, the J gene TRBJ2-5; D ambiguous. The germline V gene has CDR1 SGHTA and CDR2 FQGNSA. The V end lost 1 base, the J end lost 5 bases, and 11 bases lay between the germline ends. The CDR3 extends over 14 amino acids. CDR3 protein: CASSLGLLGETQYF. CDR3 nucleotides: TGTGCCAGCAGCTTAGGGCTCCTGGGGGAGACCCAGTACTTC.

The table lists this clonotype with many counts. The chain uses TRBV10-3 and TRBJ2-1; 8 nucleotides line up with TRBD2. The CDR3 totals 17 residues. Germline CDR1 ENHRY, CDR2 SYGVKD. The V gene end was trimmed by 2 bases and the J gene end by 5 bases; junction bases not matched to a gene: 11. The DNA for the CDR3 is TGTGCCATCAGTGAGCCGCTAGCGGGCACCGGGAACAATGAGCAGTTCTTC. Translating gives CAISEPLAGTGNNEQFF.

This clonotype was counted at least ten times. The rearrangement joins TRBV6-2 or TRBV6-3 to TRBJ2-3; D is undetermined. V was cut by 6 bases and J by 4 bases, with 14 bases left in between. In germline, CDR1 is MNHEY, CDR2 SVGEGT. This CDR3 contains 14 residues. DNA of the CDR3: TGTGCCAGCAGGGACCCCCGTACGTCAGATACGCAGTATTTT. This codes for CASRDPRTSDTQYF.

This clonotype was counted at least ten times. V and J are TRBV12-3 or TRBV12-4 and TRBJ2-1; 9 bases map to TRBD2. The V gene end was trimmed by 10 bases and the J gene end by 4 bases; junction bases not matched to a gene: 11. This CDR3 spans 15 amino acids. The CDR3 spells CATSPAGGEYNEQFF. The CDR3, as DNA: TGTGCCACCTCTCCGGCGGGAGGGGAATACAATGAGCAGTTCTTC.

About this clonotype itself: Just one base apart from a much larger clone, this may be a read error. The chain has TRBV7-9 and TRBJ2-1; 12 nucleotides line up with TRBD2. Losses at the gene ends were 5 bases for V and 13 bases for J; bases not matched to a gene: 21. Germline CDR1 and CDR2: SEHNR and FQNEAQ (reference sequence). The CDR3 is 18 residues long. In DNA form, the CDR3 reads TGTGCCAGCAGCCCTCCCCCCGGACTAGCGGGGCGCCAAGAGACCCAGTTCTTC. It specifies CASSPPPGLAGRQETQFF. Full variable domain (missing parts from reference TRBV7-9 and TRBJ2-1): DTGVSQNPRHKITKRGQNVTFRCDPISEHNRLYWYRQTLGQGPEFLTYFQNEAQLEKSRLLSDRFSAERPKGSFSTLEIQRTEQGDSAMYLCASSPPPGLAGRQETQFFGPGTRLTVL.

This clonotype occurred once. DNA of the CDR3: TGTGCCAGCAGTGAAAGAGGCGGGAGAACCTACAATGAGCAGTTCTTC. Its protein product is CASSERGGRTYNEQFF. V usage is TRBV2 and J usage is TRBJ2-1; 7 nucleotides match TRBD2. The CDR3 loop spans 16 amino acids. Trimming at V came to 2 bases and at J to 2 bases, leaving 6 bases not matched to a gene. The V gene's germline CDR1 is SNHLY and CDR2 FYNNEI.

Details on this clonotype: A much more abundant neighbour one base away suggests this may be a read error. V gene TRBV5-5 combines with J gene TRBJ1-2; D unclear. The germline V gene has CDR1 SGHKS and CDR2 YYEKEE (reference sequence). The CDR3 covers 14 residues. CDR3 nucleotides: TGTGCCAGCAACTTGGCGTCAGCAAACTATGGCTACACCTTC. Translation gives CASNLASANYGYTF.

This clonotype was recorded many times. This chain connects TRBV7-8 to TRBJ2-1; D not certain. Germline assignment: CDR1 SGHVS and CDR2 FQNEAQ. The CDR3 is 15 residues long. V was cut by 1 base and J by 5 bases, with 12 bases left in between. As DNA, the CDR3 is TGTGCCAGCAGCTTAGGGTACAGCCAGAACAATGAGCAGTTCTTC. The encoded protein is CASSLGYSQNNEQFF.

This clonotype has a handful of counts. V is TRBV14 and J is TRBJ1-6; D unresolved. The CDR3 spans 13 residues. Between the trimmed V and J ends, which lost 1 base and 16 bases, there was a span of 14 bases. The germline V gene has CDR1 SGHDN and CDR2 FVKESK. DNA of the CDR3: TGTGCCAGCAGCCAAGGGCCGGGTGGTCCGCTCCACTTT. Translating it yields CASSQGPGGPLHF.

This clonotype has at least ten counts. This rearrangement joins TRBV27 to TRBJ2-7; perhaps D is TRBD1 or TRBD2 (5 bases each). V was trimmed by 0 bases and J by 7 bases, leaving 13 bases between them. Germline CDR1 and CDR2: MNHEY and SMNVEV (reference sequence). There are 14 residues in the CDR3. The CDR3 loop is CASSLSVTGGEQYF. The DNA for the CDR3 is TGTGCCAGCAGTTTATCGGTAACTGGGGGTGAGCAGTACTTC.

There are many counts of this clonotype. The genes are TRBV24-1 and TRBJ2-7; D is perhaps TRBD1 (5 bases). The V and J ends lost 1 base and 3 bases respectively, with 15 bases between them. Germline V gene sequence: CDR1 KGHDR, CDR2 SFDVKD. The CDR3 spans 16 residues. CDR3 sequence reads: CATSDFLGPSYYEQYF. The CDR3 coding sequence is TGTGCCACCAGTGATTTTTTGGGGCCATCTTACTACGAGCAGTACTTC.

In its sample, this clonotype was seen once. J is TRBJ2-1 and V is TRBV27; TRBD1 matches 9 bases. V lost 5 bases to trimming and J lost 4 bases; unmatched junction nucleotides: 6. Germline CDR1 is MNHEY and CDR2 is SMNVEV (reference sequence). This CDR3 is built from 15 residues. The CDR3: CASSARTGAYNEQFF. CDR3 nucleotide sequence: TGTGCCAGCAGTGCAAGGACAGGGGCGTACAATGAGCAGTTCTTC.

This clonotype has ten or more counts. V is TRBV2 and J is TRBJ1-2, with 7 bases aligning to TRBD1. The CDR3 loop spans 14 amino acids. Germline lookup yields CDR1 SNHLY and CDR2 FYNNEI. Trimming cost V 2 bases and J 4 bases; bases outside gene matches: 4. The CDR3, as DNA: TGTGCCAGCAGTGAATCCAGGGGGATCTATGGCTACACCTTC. Translated, it gives CASSESRGIYGYTF.

At least ten counts were recorded for this clonotype. The chain recombines TRBV12-5 with TRBJ2-1; tentatively, D is TRBD2 (5 bases). V was cut by 0 bases and J by 6 bases, with 15 bases left in between. This CDR3 spans 16 amino acids. Germline CDR1 LGHNT, CDR2 FRNRAP. For the CDR3, the DNA is TGTGCTAGTGGTTTGGTACTCGGCAACGGGATCAATGAGCAGTTCTTC. Translating it yields CASGLVLGNGINEQFF.

The chain joins TRBV20-1 to TRBJ2-7, with D maybe TRBD1 (6 bases). The CDR3 spans 14 residues. The germline V gene encodes CDR1 DFQATT and CDR2 SNEGSKA (reference sequence). V was shortened by 6 bases and J by 0 bases, with 15 bases between the two germline ends. CDR3 bases: TGCAGTGCATTCCCCCAGGACAGCTCCTACGAGCAGTACTTC. As protein: CSAFPQDSSYEQYF.

This clonotype was picked up many times. The chain employs TRBV2 and TRBJ1-5; maybe TRBD1 (5 bases). The length of the CDR3 is 17 residues. The V gene's germline CDR1 is SNHLY and CDR2 FYNNEI. Deletions cut 7 bases from V and 2 bases from J, with 21 bases between. Here the CDR3 reads CASTRTLGRGGNQPQHF. CDR3 nucleotide sequence: TGTGCCAGCACTAGAACCCTGGGGAGGGGCGGCAATCAGCCCCAGCATTTT.

In this sample, this clonotype turned up many times. The chain couples TRBV20-1 to TRBJ2-1, with D uncertain. Per the germline V gene, CDR1 is DFQATT and CDR2 is SNEGSKA (reference sequence). CDR3 length equals 13 residues. Trimming cost V 6 bases and J 3 bases, with 12 bases left between them. The CDR3 DNA follows: TGCAGTGCGAAGGGTAGTGGCTACAATGAGCAGTTCTTC. As protein: CSAKGSGYNEQFF.

There are many counts of this clonotype. The V call is TRBV7-9, the J call TRBJ2-3; TRBD2 agrees at 7 bases. The V gene end was trimmed by 2 bases and the J gene end by 2 bases; junction bases not matched to a gene: 7. Germline loops: CDR1 SEHNR, CDR2 FQNEAQ (reference sequence). The CDR3 sequence is 16 residues long. The CDR3 DNA reads as TGTGCCAGCAGCTTACGGGGGGTCCAGTACACAGATACGCAGTATTTT. The encoded protein is CASSLRGVQYTDTQYF.

Comment on this clonotype: A read error may explain this, as a much larger clone is one base away. The chain has TRBV12-3 or TRBV12-4 and TRBJ2-3, with TRBD2 identical over 7 bases. The CDR3 totals 14 residues. The V and J ends lost 2 bases and 10 bases, in that order; junction bases with no gene match: 9. The CDR3 DNA reads as TGTGCCAGCAGTTTACGGCGGGGGAGTAGGGCGCAGTATTTT. This gives the protein CASSLRRGSRAQYF.

This clonotype has ten or more counts. The rearrangement joins TRBV7-2 to TRBJ1-1, with 8 nucleotides matching TRBD1. V lost 5 bases, J lost 7 bases, and 6 bases stayed unmatched. Per germline, CDR1 SGHTA and CDR2 FQGNSA. The CDR3 runs to 13 residues. This chain's CDR3 is CASSEYRGIEAFF. In DNA, the CDR3 is TGTGCCAGCAGCGAATACAGGGGGATTGAAGCTTTCTTT.

Ten or more counts support this clonotype. J is TRBJ1-1 and V is TRBV12-3 or TRBV12-4, with 7 positions matching TRBD1. This CDR3 contains 14 residues. Losses at the gene ends were 5 bases for V and 10 bases for J; bases not matched to a gene: 13. CDR3 region: CASSLRQGRGIAFF. In DNA form, the CDR3 reads TGTGCCAGCAGTCTAAGACAGGGAAGAGGTATAGCTTTCTTT.

This clonotype was counted at least ten times. This chain links TRBV7-9 with TRBJ2-3; 11 nucleotides align to TRBD2. This CDR3 spans 17 amino acids. The junction had 10 bases not matched to a gene; V was cut back by 6 bases and J by 2 bases. Germline CDR1 reads SEHNR; CDR2 reads FQNEAQ (reference sequence). CDR3 residues: CASRAGLAALLTDTQYF. CDR3 nucleotides: TGTGCCAGCAGGGCGGGACTAGCGGCTCTACTCACAGATACGCAGTATTTT.